The TCR beta chain under discussion was sequenced for a study of T cell responses to AZD1222 COVID-19 vaccine. As to this clone: Its target is not known.

The table came from immunoSEQ multiplex PCR; TCRdb's copy has only in-frame clones and leaves some out. This table has 90,000 to 110,000 clones, more than 70% appearing once. Points from the study as a whole: Just a handful of AZD1222 recipients were seropositive at baseline. Sampling that yielded the repertoires occurred only after the peak T cell response. Females made up more of the donors, who were largely white British, and clonal diversity may have come out too low.

The germline CDR1 and CDR2 sequences are SGHVS and FQNEAQ. V dropped 5 bases and J dropped 5 bases, with 10 bases sitting between them. The CDR3 has 13 amino acids. The sample in question was peripheral blood, obtained on day 0 of AZD1222 vaccination. The sequence was collected from an adult in good health. V and J are TRBV7-8 and TRBJ1-5; the D gene is possibly TRBD1 (6 bases). The CDR3 DNA is TGTGCCAGCAGCCCAGGGACACATCAGCCCCAGCATTTT. Its translation: CASSPGTHQPQHF.